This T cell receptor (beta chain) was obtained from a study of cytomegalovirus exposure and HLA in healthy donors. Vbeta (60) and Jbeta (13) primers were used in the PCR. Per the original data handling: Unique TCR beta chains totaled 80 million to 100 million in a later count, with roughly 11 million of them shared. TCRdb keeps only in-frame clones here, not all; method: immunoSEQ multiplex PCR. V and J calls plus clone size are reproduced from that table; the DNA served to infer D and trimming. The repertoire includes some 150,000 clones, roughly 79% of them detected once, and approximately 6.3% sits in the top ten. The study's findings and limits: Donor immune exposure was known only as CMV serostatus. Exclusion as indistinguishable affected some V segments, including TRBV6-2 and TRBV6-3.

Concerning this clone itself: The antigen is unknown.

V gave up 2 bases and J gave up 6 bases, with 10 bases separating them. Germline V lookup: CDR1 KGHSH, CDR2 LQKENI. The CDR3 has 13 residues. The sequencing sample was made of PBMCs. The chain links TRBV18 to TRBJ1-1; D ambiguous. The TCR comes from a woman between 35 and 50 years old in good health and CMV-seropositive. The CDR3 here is CASSPVEGAEAFF. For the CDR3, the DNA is TGTGCCAGCTCACCAGTTGAGGGCGCTGAAGCTTTCTTT.